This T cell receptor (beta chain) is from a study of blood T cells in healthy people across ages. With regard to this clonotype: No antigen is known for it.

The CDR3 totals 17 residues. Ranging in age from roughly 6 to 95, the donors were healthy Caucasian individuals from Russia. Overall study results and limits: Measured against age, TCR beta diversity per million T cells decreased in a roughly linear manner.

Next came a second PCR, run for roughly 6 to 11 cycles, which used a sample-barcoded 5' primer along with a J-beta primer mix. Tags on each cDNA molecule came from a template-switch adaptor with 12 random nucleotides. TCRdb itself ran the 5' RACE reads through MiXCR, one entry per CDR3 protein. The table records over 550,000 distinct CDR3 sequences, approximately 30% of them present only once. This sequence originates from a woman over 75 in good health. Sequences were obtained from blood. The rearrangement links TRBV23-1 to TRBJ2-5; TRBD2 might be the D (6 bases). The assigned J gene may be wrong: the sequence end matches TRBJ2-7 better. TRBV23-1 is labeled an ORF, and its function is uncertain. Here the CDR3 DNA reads TGCGCCAGCAGTCAAGAATCGTTCCCTTGGGAGGTGTCCGAGCAGTACTTC. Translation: CASSQESFPWEVSEQYF.